This TCR beta chain was sequenced in a study of blood T cells in healthy people across ages. Turning to the study itself: Per every two T cells, about one barcoded beta molecule was captured by template switching.

Points from the study as a whole: Whereas aged donors had fewer naive CD4+ cells, long-lived donors had more of them and higher diversity. The study could not conclusively compare naive and antigen-experienced cells, given its unsorted PBMCs.

The germline V gene encodes CDR1 KGHDR and CDR2 SFDVKD. This CDR3 comprises 15 residues. V was trimmed by 4 bases and J by 0 bases, leaving 10 bases between them. Comments on this clonotype: Its specificity is unknown.

Alongside a J-beta primer mix, a sample-barcoded 5' primer served in a second PCR lasting about 7 to 12 cycles. TCRdb called the 5' RACE reads again in MiXCR, with one record for every CDR3 protein. The sample holds about 1.7 million distinct CDR3 sequences; approximately 28% are singletons and the top ten take roughly 8.2%. The amount of total RNA extracted per sample was at least 6 micrograms. The sequenced sample was blood. The receptor's source is a woman aged 30 to 39 in good health. The V call is TRBV24-1, the J call TRBJ2-3; unclear D gene. This chain's CDR3 is CATSDPIDSTDTQYF. DNA of the CDR3: TGTGCCACCAGTGACCCTATTGACAGCACAGATACGCAGTATTTT.